This T cell receptor beta chain was profiled in a study of cytomegalovirus exposure and HLA in healthy donors. Study-level findings and limits: Confirmation was obtained in vitro that three CMV-associated chains are specific for CMV antigens. Later analysis identified about 18,000 TCR beta sequences associated with HLA alleles, using a false discovery rate threshold of 0.05.

The PCR employed 60 Vbeta primers together with 13 Jbeta primers. Some clones are missing from TCRdb's copy, which holds only in-frame ones; the method was immunoSEQ multiplex PCR. The sample shows some 30,000 clones, more than 65% of them seen only once. In the case of this clone: Its antigen remains unknown.

V was pared by 4 bases and J by 6 bases, with 11 bases between. The CDR3 is 13 amino acids. In germline, CDR1 is SGHTA, CDR2 FQGNSA. The clonotype originates from a woman younger than 35 in good health and CMV-seronegative. The specimen sequenced was PBMCs. The rearrangement uses TRBV7-2 and TRBJ2-3; D not resolved. The CDR3 coding sequence is TGTGCCAGCAGCTCAGGATCGCGTGATACGCAGTATTTT. This gives the protein CASSSGSRDTQYF.